Below, 24 T cell receptor beta chains from the same sample are listed, as sequenced in a study of shared clonotypes between healthy human individuals. The method was immunoSEQ multiplex PCR; TCRdb's version includes in-frame clones alone and lacks a portion of them. The data hold about 1 million clones, with around 76% observed a single time. The sequenced material came from memory CD4+ T cells sorted from blood. Stated subset: CD45RA-negative fraction. The receptors here all came from a man aged 18-30 years in good health.

The V gene is TRBV5-1, the J gene TRBJ2-4; weak D call: TRBD2 (6 bases). Germline lookup yields CDR1 SGHRS and CDR2 YFSETQ. The ends were cut back, 4 bases at V and 0 bases at J, with 23 bases in the middle. The length of the CDR3 is 19 residues. The CDR3 DNA reads as TGCGCCAGCAGCCTGGATCGGGTAGACCGGGGACTAGCCAAAAACATTCAGTACTTC. This translates into CASSLDRVDRGLAKNIQYF.

The chain uses TRBV5-1 and TRBJ2-7, with D possibly TRBD1 on 6 matching bases. V was cut by 3 bases and J by 2 bases, with 9 bases left in between. The length of the CDR3 is 13 residues. The germline CDR1 and CDR2 sequences are SGHRS and YFSETQ. DNA of the CDR3: TGCGCCAGCAGCTCAGGGGATCCCTACGAGCAGTACTTC. Its translation is CASSSGDPYEQYF.

This clone was picked up one time. The chain recombines TRBV5-1 with TRBJ2-4, with 14 bases matching TRBD2. Trimming cost V 4 bases and J 1 base; bases outside gene matches: 10. Germline V gene data show CDR1 as SGHRS and CDR2 as YFSETQ. The CDR3 contains 19 residues. The CDR3 loop reads CASSEGLAGAPSAKNIQYF. In DNA form, the CDR3 reads TGCGCCAGCAGCGAGGGACTAGCGGGAGCCCCTTCGGCCAAAAACATTCAGTACTTC.

The sample holds many counts of this clone. This sample also contains other DNA sequences that code for the same CDR3. V and J are TRBV7-2 and TRBJ2-5, with D possibly being TRBD1 (5 bases). Looked up from germline, CDR1 is SGHTA and CDR2 is FQGNSA. The CDR3 extends over 13 amino acids. V lost 5 bases, J lost 2 bases, and 9 bases lay in between. The CDR3 loop is CASSRRVQETQYF. The CDR3 DNA reads as TGTGCCAGCAGCCGCAGGGTGCAAGAGACCCAGTACTTC.

This clone occurred once. The J gene is TRBJ2-7, the V gene TRBV23-1, with D possibly being TRBD1 (6 bases). TRBV23-1 is an ORF for which the function is uncertain. The CDR3 runs to 14 residues. V lost 11 bases and J 2 bases, leaving 19 bases between the germline ends. CDR3 amino acids: CARSLNRATYEQYF. The CDR3, as DNA: TGCGCCCGATCTTTGAACAGGGCAACCTACGAGCAGTACTTC.

The sample holds one count of this clone. The V call is TRBV5-4, the J call TRBJ2-3; 11 nucleotides line up with TRBD2. V shed 4 bases and J 0 bases; nucleotides not matched to a gene: 4. The germline V gene has CDR1 SGHNT and CDR2 YYREEE (reference sequence). This CDR3 region has 16 residues. The CDR3, as DNA: TGTGCCAGCAGCACGGGACTAGCGGACAGCACAGATACGCAGTATTTT. Translating gives CASSTGLADSTDTQYF.

This clone was seen more than once but under ten times. This chain links TRBV29-1 with TRBJ2-7, with D uncertain. Looked up from germline, CDR1 is SQVTM and CDR2 is ANQGSEA. This CDR3 region has 10 residues. The CDR3 region has the DNA TGCGCGTGCCAGGATCACGAGCAGTACTTC. The encoded protein is CACQDHEQYF.

The chain has TRBV18 and TRBJ2-3; possibly TRBD1 for D (5 bases). V was trimmed by 1 base and J by 4 bases, leaving 12 bases between them. The CDR3 consists of 15 residues. The germline gives CDR1 KGHSH, CDR2 LQKENI. The CDR3, as DNA: TGTGCCAGCTCACCACTCGCGCAGGGCGCAGATACGCAGTATTTT. Translating gives CASSPLAQGADTQYF.

Points on this clone: At the DNA level, this CDR3 is encoded by other sequences in the same sample as well. The V call is TRBV5-1, the J call TRBJ1-1; no reliable D call. V shed 0 bases and J shed 1 base, with 7 bases lying between them. The CDR3 covers 14 residues. Germline loops: CDR1 SGHRS, CDR2 YFSETQ. The CDR3 loop reads CASSLAGGNTEAFF. The CDR3 DNA is TGCGCCAGCAGCTTGGCCGGAGGGAACACTGAAGCTTTCTTT.

The chain employs TRBV6-6 and TRBJ2-3; 7 bases align to TRBD2. This CDR3 has 14 amino acids. Germline loops: CDR1 MNHNY, CDR2 SVGAGI (reference sequence). Losses at the gene ends were 4 bases for V and 4 bases for J; bases not matched to a gene: 5. The CDR3 loop reads CASSSAGVSDTQYF. As DNA, the CDR3 is TGTGCCAGCAGTTCCGCGGGGGTCTCAGATACGCAGTATTTT.

V and J are TRBV28 and TRBJ1-2; D unclear. V was shortened by 10 bases and J by 7 bases, with 16 bases between the two germline ends. The CDR3 length is 12 residues. The germline CDR1 and CDR2 sequences are MDHEN and SYDVKM. The CDR3 coding sequence is TGTGCCACTATAGGCGAGGGTCCTGGCTACACCTTC. It codes for CATIGEGPGYTF.

V and J are TRBV13 and TRBJ2-5, with D uncertain. Trimming took off 4 bases at V and 7 bases at J, with 7 bases between the two ends. This CDR3 region has 11 residues. CDR1 and CDR2 (germline): PRHDT, FYEKMQ (reference sequence). CDR3 sequence (DNA): TGTGCCAGCAGCTCATTGGGGACCCAGTACTTC. This codes for CASSSLGTQYF.

The V call is TRBV5-4, the J call TRBJ1-3; TRBD1 matches 7 bases. Germline V gene data show CDR1 as SGHNT and CDR2 as YYREEE (reference sequence). The CDR3 is made up of 15 amino acids. Trimming cost V 4 bases and J 0 bases; bases outside gene matches: 4. CDR3 amino acids: CASSRDRASGNTIYF. CDR3 nucleotide sequence: TGTGCCAGCAGCCGTGACAGGGCCTCTGGAAACACCATATATTTT.

The rearrangement joins TRBV5-6 to TRBJ2-5, with 10 bases identical to TRBD2. The CDR3 extends over 16 amino acids. The V gene's germline CDR1 is SGHDT and CDR2 YYEEEE. V trimming: 6 bases; J trimming: 2 bases; junction bases outside the gene matches: 10. This CDR3 reads CASTPGTSAKQETQYF. DNA for the CDR3: TGTGCCAGCACCCCCGGGACTAGCGCCAAACAAGAGACCCAGTACTTC.

The gene calls are TRBV2 and TRBJ1-2; D perhaps matches TRBD1 (5 bases). Per germline, CDR1 SNHLY and CDR2 FYNNEI. The CDR3 has 12 amino acids. Trimming took off 8 bases at V and 5 bases at J, with 12 bases between the two ends. The CDR3 DNA sequence: TGTGCCAGCGGGGGACCGACTTATGGCTACACCTTC. It is translated as CASGGPTYGYTF.

This clone has only a few counts. In DNA form, the CDR3 reads TGTGCCAGCAGCCTCTTGGGACAGCCTCAAGAGACCCAGTACTTC. Translation gives CASSLLGQPQETQYF. The chain carries TRBV7-9 and TRBJ2-5; 7 bases line up with TRBD1. The V segment lost 5 bases and the J segment 2 bases; nucleotides outside the gene matches: 8. Germline CDR1 is SEHNR and CDR2 is FQNEAQ (reference sequence). CDR3 length equals 15 residues.

The chain links TRBV30 to TRBJ1-6; 9 nucleotides match TRBD1. Germline V gives CDR1 GTSNPN, CDR2 SVGIG (reference sequence). Trimming at V came to 1 base and at J to 6 bases, leaving 4 bases not matched to a gene. This CDR3 spans 15 amino acids. The CDR3 nucleotides read TGTGCCTGGAGTGCCCCGACAGGGGGTAATTCACCCCTCCACTTT. It specifies CAWSAPTGGNSPLHF. The full variable domain, completed using reference TRBV30 and TRBJ1-6, is SQTIHQWPATLVQPVGSPLSLECTVEGTSNPNLYWYRQAAGRGLQLLFYSVGIGQISSEVPQNLSASRPQDRQFILSSKKLLLSDSGFYLCAWSAPTGGNSPLHFGNGTRLTVT.

This clone was counted ten times or more. This chain links TRBV2 with TRBJ2-2; TRBD2 might be the D (5 bases). V lost 5 bases and J 7 bases, leaving 11 bases between the germline ends. The CDR3 sequence is 13 residues long. Germline CDR1 SNHLY, CDR2 FYNNEI. CDR3 DNA: TGTGCCAGCAGTCCTTCGGGATTCGGGGAGCTGTTTTTT. Translating it yields CASSPSGFGELFF.

As regards this clone: Different DNA sequences within this sample yield the same CDR3. This chain links TRBV19 with TRBJ1-6; no clear D gene. Germline lookup yields CDR1 LNHDA and CDR2 SQIVND (reference sequence). CDR3 size: 14 residues. V gave up 5 bases and J gave up 0 bases, with 5 bases separating them. The CDR3 coding sequence is TGTGCCAGTAGTTCTAGCTCCTATAATTCACCCCTCCACTTT. As protein: CASSSSSYNSPLHF. The full variable domain, in which reference TRBV19 and TRBJ1-6 provide the parts outside the CDR3, is DGGITQSPKYLFRKEGQNVTLSCEQNLNHDAMYWYRQDPGQGLRLIYYSQIVNDFQKGDIAEGYSVSREKKESFPLTVTSAQKNPTAFYLCASSSSSYNSPLHFGNGTRLTVT.

The rearrangement joins TRBV28 to TRBJ2-1; TRBD1 matches at 7 bases. This CDR3 is 12 amino acids long. The J segment lost 12 bases and the V segment lost 5 bases, leaving 7 bases of the junction unmatched. CDR1 is MDHEN and CDR2 is SYDVKM in the germline V gene. CDR3 nucleotide sequence: TGTGCCAGCAGTCTAGAGGCAGGGGGGCAGTTCTTC. Residues: CASSLEAGGQFF.

The V call is TRBV27, the J call TRBJ2-4; 8 bases align to TRBD2. The J segment lost 0 bases and the V segment lost 5 bases, leaving 3 bases of the junction unmatched. This CDR3 contains 15 residues. Germline CDR1 reads MNHEY; CDR2 reads SMNVEV (reference sequence). This chain's CDR3 is CASSSGGRAKNIQYF. As DNA, the CDR3 is TGTGCCAGCAGTAGCGGGGGAAGAGCCAAAAACATTCAGTACTTC.

This chain links TRBV5-4 with TRBJ1-6; tentative D call: TRBD1 (5 bases). The V gene's germline CDR1 is SGHNT and CDR2 YYREEE (reference sequence). CDR3 length: 15 residues. Trimming took off 1 base at V and 7 bases at J, with 12 bases between the two ends. DNA for the CDR3: TGTGCCAGCAGCTTGCGGGACGGACGCAATTCACCCCTCCACTTT. It encodes CASSLRDGRNSPLHF.

CDR3 coding DNA: TGTGCCAGCAGTCAGGACAGGGGGGCTCAGCCCCAGCATTTT. The encoded protein is CASSQDRGAQPQHF. The rearrangement links TRBV28 to TRBJ1-5; 10 bases agree with TRBD1. The trim removed 5 bases at V and 6 bases at J, leaving 4 bases unmatched. The germline gives CDR1 MDHEN, CDR2 SYDVKM. CDR3 length equals 14 residues.

The J gene is TRBJ2-1, the V gene TRBV18; 10 positions match TRBD2. In germline, CDR1 is KGHSH, CDR2 LQKENI. V shed 4 bases and J 5 bases; nucleotides not matched to a gene: 2. The CDR3 has 14 amino acids. The CDR3 here is CASSRTSGDNEQFF. CDR3 sequence (DNA): TGTGCCAGCTCACGGACTAGCGGAGACAATGAGCAGTTCTTC.